This note documents a single TCR beta chain sequence. The data belong to a study of blood T cell repertoires in COVID-19. Profiled with immunoSEQ multiplex PCR; TCRdb holds only in-frame clones, not every one. Among more than 15,000 clones listed, under 95% were seen once. Germline values: CDR1 KGHSH, CDR2 LQKENI. This CDR3 has 17 amino acids. The trim removed 0 bases at V and 5 bases at J, leaving 7 bases unmatched. The sequence was obtained from a human donor in a cohort sampled during active COVID-19. Sequencing used peripheral blood. The rearrangement uses TRBV18 and TRBJ2-5, with 12 bases identical to TRBD1. CDR3: CASSPPGTGGIGETQYF. The CDR3 DNA reads TGTGCCAGCTCACCACCCGGGACAGGGGGCATCGGGGAGACCCAGTACTTC.